This T cell receptor beta chain was sequenced for a study of blood T cell repertoires in COVID-19 (TCRdb year 2020). The study in broad terms: Collaborator samples came from the United States, Italy and Spain and covered acute and convalescent phases of COVID-19. The material from the prospective study consisted of cDNA or gDNA derived from T cells, B-cell-depleted T cells, or PBMCs. Deeply sampled blood TCRbeta repertoires from subjects exposed to, actively infected with, or recovered from COVID-19 were included in the dataset. The repertoires were released in a freely available public database meant as a resource for research on the immune response to SARS-CoV-2. The samples were drawn from the first 160 participants of the ongoing ImmuneRACE study and from about 1,200 subjects provided by 6 global collaborators. The sample metadata nearly always contained a de-identified subject ID, COVID-19 status, age in years and sex. Where HLA class I and class II types were available, the types were taken from metadata supplied by the sample provider, not from assay-based typing.

Comment on this clone: Its target antigen remains unknown. Base quality data are lacking; no much larger clone is found one base away.

In the prospective study, participants were 18 to 89 years old, resided in approximately 22 geographic areas of the United States, and were enrolled through a virtual design. In the prospective study, participants were assigned to cohorts based on the clinical history participants reported in a screening survey and a study questionnaire. Exposed participants were defined as having been in contact with someone with a PCR-confirmed or clinician-diagnosed COVID-19 case within 2 weeks of study entry. In the prospective study, mobile phlebotomists collected whole blood, serum and a nasopharyngeal or oropharyngeal swab from each participant. Over a 2-month period, participants in the prospective study had the option of providing additional blood draws and questionnaires. Prospective study blood samples were shipped either frozen or at room temperature before DNA extraction. The study at large found these results: How much clinical and demographic metadata was included differed by source and by participant, and the metadata was provided uncurated.

TCRbeta CDR3 regions were amplified from genomic DNA by means of the immunoSEQ Assay, a bias-controlled multiplex PCR. The paper's data handling went like this. The number of nucleated cells in each sample was estimated by amplification of reference gene primers within the assay. Sequence reads were collapsed and filtered to measure the absolute abundance of every unique TCRbeta CDR3 rearrangement. For each sample, productive Simpson clonality was calculated as the square root of Simpson's diversity index over productive rearrangements. As stored in TCRdb, this immuneACCESS dataset retains in-frame rearrangements with V and J assigned. A fraction of the clones does not appear; measured against another copy, unresolved V genes explain less than half of the discrepancy, and the remainder lacks a known reason. From that table come the V and J calls and clone size; the DNA was used to work out D and trimming. The sample table records hundreds of thousands of clones; more than 70% of these occur just once. The top ten constitute approximately 1.3% of the sample.

V loses 2 bases of germline sequence and J loses 1 base, and the interval between the two ends is 11 bases. The CDR3 covers 15 residues, taking in both the cysteine and the phenylalanine. CDR3 DNA is the only sequence kept; it has 45 bases, read in frame from the first base. For CDR1 and CDR2, the germline V gene (reference sequence) lists SGHAT and FQDESV. Source material: PBMCs or T cells enriched from blood (not recorded which). The sequence links TRBV11-1 to TRBJ2-5; possibly the D gene is TRBD1, per 6 matching bases. This TCR derives from a young woman who had been exposed to COVID-19. The bases are TGTGCCAGCAGCTTAAACAGAGGGGGCCAAGAGACCCAGTACTTC. Its coded protein is CASSLNRGGQETQYF.